These 3 T cell receptor beta chains were sequenced from one sample in a study of blood T cells in healthy people across ages. Through a sample-barcoded 5' primer and a J-beta primer mix, a second PCR was run for roughly 6 to 11 cycles. TCRdb fed the 5' RACE reads into MiXCR, producing one record per CDR3 protein. The data contain about 1.4 million distinct CDR3 sequences, 45% to 70% of them singletons. Specimen: blood. The receptors stem from a man aged 18 to 29 in good health.

The rearrangement links TRBV20-1 to TRBJ2-5, with TRBD2 identical over 9 bases. The CDR3 covers 14 residues. Unmatched junction bases numbered 3, after V lost 0 bases and J lost 4 bases. From germline, CDR1 is DFQATT and CDR2 SNEGSKA (reference sequence). The CDR3 sequence is CSAREWRGGETQYF. In DNA, the CDR3 is TGCAGTGCTAGAGAATGGCGGGGGGGAGAGACCCAGTACTTC.

Only a few counts were recorded for this clonotype. The chain's CDR3 is CATSDPGQGRETQYF. CDR3 nucleotide sequence: TGTGCCACCAGTGATCCGGGACAGGGGAGAGAGACCCAGTACTTC. V is TRBV24-1 and J is TRBJ2-5; 10 bases align to TRBD1. Per germline, CDR1 KGHDR and CDR2 SFDVKD. V shed 3 bases, J shed 4 bases, and the junction held 4 bases outside the gene matches. The CDR3 runs to 15 residues.

The CDR3 DNA reads TGTGCCACCAGCGGCCACAGGGGTTCCTACAATGAGCAGTACTTC. Its protein is CATSGHRGSYNEQYF. The chain uses TRBV15 and TRBJ2-7; 7 bases match TRBD1. Germline V lookup: CDR1 LNHNV, CDR2 YYDKDF (reference sequence). J gave up 7 bases and V 5 bases, and 14 bases lay outside the gene matches. The CDR3 contains 15 residues.